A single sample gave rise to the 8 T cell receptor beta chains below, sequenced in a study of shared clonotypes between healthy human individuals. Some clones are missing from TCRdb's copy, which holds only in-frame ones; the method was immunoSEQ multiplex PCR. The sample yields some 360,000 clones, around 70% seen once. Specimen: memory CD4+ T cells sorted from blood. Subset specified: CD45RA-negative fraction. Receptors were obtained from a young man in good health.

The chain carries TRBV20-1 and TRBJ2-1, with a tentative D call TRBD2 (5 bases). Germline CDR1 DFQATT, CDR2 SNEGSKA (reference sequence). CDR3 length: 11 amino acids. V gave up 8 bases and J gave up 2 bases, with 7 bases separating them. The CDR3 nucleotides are TGCAGTACCGGGGCCTACAATGAGCAGTTCTTC. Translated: CSTGAYNEQFF.

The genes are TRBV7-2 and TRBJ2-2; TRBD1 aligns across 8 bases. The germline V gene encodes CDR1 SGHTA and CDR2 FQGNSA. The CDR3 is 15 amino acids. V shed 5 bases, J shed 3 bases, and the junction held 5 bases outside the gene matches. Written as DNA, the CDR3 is TGTGCCAGCAGCCGGGACAGGACAGACACCGGGGAGCTGTTTTTT. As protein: CASSRDRTDTGELFF.

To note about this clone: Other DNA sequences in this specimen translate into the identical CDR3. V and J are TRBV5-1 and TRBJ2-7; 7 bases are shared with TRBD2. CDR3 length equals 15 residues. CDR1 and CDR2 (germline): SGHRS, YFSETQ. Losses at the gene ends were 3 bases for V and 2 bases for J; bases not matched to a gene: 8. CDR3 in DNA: TGCGCCAGCAGCTATGACAGCGGGACCGCCTACGAGCAGTACTTC. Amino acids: CASSYDSGTAYEQYF. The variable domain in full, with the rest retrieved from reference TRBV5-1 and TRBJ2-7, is KAGVTQTPRYLIKTRGQQVTLSCSPISGHRSVSWYQQTPGQGLQFLFEYFSETQRNKGNFPGRFSGRQFSNSRSEMNVSTLELGDSALYLCASSYDSGTAYEQYFGPGTRLTVT.

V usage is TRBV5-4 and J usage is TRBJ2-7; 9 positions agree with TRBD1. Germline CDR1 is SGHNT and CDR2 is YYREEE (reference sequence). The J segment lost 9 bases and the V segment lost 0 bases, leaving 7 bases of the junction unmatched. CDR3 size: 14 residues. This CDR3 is CASSLDRGLQPQYF. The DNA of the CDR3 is TGTGCCAGCAGCTTGGACAGGGGGCTCCAACCGCAGTACTTC.

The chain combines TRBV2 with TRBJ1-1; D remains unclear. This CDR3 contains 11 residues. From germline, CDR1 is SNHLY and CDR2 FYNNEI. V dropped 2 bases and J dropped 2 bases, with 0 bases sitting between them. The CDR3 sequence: CASSENTEAFF. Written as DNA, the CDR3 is TGTGCCAGCAGTGAAAACACTGAAGCTTTCTTT.

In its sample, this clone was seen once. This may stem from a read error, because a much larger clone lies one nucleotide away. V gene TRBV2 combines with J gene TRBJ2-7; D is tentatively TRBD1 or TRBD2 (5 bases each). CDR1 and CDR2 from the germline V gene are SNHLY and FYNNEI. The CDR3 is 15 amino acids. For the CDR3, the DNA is TGTGTCAGCAGTCCAAGAGGGACGGGTACCTACGAGCAGTACTTC. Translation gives CVSSPRGTGTYEQYF. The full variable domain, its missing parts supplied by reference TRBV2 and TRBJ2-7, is EPEVTQTPSHQVTQMGQEVILRCVPISNHLYFYWYRQILGQKVEFLVSFYNNEISEKSEIFDDQFSVERPDGSNFTLKIRSTKLEDSAMYFCVSSPRGTGTYEQYFGPGTRLTVT.

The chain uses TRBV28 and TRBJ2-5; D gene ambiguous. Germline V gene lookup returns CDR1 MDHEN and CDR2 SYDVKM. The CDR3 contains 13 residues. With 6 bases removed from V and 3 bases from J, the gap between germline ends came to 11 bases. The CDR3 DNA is TGTGCCAGCAGATCCCGCCGGAAAGAGACCCAGTACTTC. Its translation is CASRSRRKETQYF.

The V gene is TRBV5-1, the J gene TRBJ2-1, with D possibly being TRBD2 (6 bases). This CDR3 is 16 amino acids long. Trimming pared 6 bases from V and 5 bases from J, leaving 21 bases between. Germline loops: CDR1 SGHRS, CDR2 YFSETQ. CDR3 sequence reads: CASTRRGGVFNNEQFF. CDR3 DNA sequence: TGCGCCAGCACCCGCCGGGGCGGGGTGTTTAACAATGAGCAGTTCTTC.